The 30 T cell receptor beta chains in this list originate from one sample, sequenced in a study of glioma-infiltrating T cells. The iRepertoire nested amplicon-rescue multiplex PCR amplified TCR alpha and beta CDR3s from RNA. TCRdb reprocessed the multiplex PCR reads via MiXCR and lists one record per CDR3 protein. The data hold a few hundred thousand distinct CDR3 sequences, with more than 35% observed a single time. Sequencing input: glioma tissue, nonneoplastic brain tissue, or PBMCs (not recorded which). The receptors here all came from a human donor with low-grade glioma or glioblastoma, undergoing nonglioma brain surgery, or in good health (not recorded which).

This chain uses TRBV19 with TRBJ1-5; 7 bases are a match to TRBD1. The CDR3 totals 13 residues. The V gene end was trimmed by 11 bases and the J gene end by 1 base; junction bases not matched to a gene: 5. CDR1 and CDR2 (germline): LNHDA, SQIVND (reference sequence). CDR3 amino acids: CASGGTSNQPQHF. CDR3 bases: TGTGCCTCAGGGGGGACAAGCAATCAGCCCCAGCATTTT. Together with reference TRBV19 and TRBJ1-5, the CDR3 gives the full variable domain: DGGITQSPKYLFRKEGQNVTLSCEQNLNHDAMYWYRQDPGQGLRLIYYSQIVNDFQKGDIAEGYSVSREKKESFPLTVTSAQKNPTAFYLCASGGTSNQPQHFGDGTRLSIL.

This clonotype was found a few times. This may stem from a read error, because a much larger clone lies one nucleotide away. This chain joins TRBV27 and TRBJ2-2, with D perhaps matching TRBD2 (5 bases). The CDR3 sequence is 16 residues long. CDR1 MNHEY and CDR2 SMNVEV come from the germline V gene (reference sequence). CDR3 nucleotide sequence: TGTGCCAGCAGTTGGCTAGCATTCGCGAACGCCGGGGAGCTGTTTTTT. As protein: CASSWLAFANAGELFF.

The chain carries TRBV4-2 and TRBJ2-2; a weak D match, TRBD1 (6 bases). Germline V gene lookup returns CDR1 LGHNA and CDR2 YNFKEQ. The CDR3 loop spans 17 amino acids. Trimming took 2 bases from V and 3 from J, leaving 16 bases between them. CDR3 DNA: TGTGCCAGCAGCCAAAACAGAGGGACATCTTACACCGGGGAGCTGTTTTTT. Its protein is CASSQNRGTSYTGELFF.

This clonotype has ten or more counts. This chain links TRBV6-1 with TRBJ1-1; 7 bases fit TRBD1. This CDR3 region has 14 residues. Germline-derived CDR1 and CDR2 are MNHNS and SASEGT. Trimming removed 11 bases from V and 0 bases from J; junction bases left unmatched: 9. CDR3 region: CASRTGPMNTEAFF. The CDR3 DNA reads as TGTGCCTCCCGGACAGGCCCTATGAACACTGAAGCTTTCTTT.

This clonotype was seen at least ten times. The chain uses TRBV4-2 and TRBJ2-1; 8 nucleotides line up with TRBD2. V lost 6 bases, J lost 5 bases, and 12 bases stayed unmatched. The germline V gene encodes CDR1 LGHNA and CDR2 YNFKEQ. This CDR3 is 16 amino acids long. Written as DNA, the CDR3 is TGTGCCAGCAGAGTAACGGGACTAGAAGTCAACAATGAGCAGTTCTTC. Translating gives CASRVTGLEVNNEQFF.

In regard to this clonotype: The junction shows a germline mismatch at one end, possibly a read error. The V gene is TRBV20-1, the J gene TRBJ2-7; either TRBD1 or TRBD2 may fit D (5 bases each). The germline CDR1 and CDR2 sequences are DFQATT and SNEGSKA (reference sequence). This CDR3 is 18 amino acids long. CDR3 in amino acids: CSVRDPSLGTDNSYEQYF. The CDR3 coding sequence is TGCAGTGTTAGAGACCCCTCACTAGGGACCGACAACTCCTACGAGCAGTACTTC.

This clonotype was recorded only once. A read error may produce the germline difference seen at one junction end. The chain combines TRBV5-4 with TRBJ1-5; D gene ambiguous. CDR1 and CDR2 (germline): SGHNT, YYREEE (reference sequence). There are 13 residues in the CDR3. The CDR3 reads CASSLEGNQLQHF. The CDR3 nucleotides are TGTGCCAGCAGCTTGGAGGGCAATCAGCTCCAGCATTTT.

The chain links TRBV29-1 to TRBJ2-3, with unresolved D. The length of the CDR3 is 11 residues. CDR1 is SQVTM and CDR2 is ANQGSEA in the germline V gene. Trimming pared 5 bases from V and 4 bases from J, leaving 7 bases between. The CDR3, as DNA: TGCAGCGTTCTAGATTCAGATACGCAGTATTTT. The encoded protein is CSVLDSDTQYF.

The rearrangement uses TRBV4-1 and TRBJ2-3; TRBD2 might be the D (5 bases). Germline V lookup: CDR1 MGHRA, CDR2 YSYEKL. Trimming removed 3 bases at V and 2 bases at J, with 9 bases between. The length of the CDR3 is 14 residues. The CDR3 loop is CASSQGDHTDTQYF. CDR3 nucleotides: TGCGCCAGCAGCCAGGGAGATCACACAGATACGCAGTATTTT.

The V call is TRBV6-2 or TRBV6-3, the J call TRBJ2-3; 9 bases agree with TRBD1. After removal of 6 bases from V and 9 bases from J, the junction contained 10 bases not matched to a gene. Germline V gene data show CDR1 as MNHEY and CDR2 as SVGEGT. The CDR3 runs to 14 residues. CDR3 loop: CASSRPGQGQTQYF. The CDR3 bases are TGTGCCAGCAGCCGCCCGGGACAGGGACAGACGCAGTATTTT.

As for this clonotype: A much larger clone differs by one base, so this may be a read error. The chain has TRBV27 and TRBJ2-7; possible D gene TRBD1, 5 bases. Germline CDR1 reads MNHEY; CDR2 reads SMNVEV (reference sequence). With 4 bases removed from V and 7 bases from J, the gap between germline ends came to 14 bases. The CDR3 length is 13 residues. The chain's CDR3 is CASSWQGSNEQYF. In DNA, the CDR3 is TGTGCCAGCAGTTGGCAGGGTAGTAATGAGCAGTACTTC.

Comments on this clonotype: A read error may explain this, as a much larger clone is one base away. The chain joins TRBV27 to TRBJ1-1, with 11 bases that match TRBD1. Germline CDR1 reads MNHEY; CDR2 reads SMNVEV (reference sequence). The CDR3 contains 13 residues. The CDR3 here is CASRGTGGPEASF. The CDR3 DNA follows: TGTGCCAGCAGGGGGACAGGGGGGCCTGAAGCTTCCTTT.

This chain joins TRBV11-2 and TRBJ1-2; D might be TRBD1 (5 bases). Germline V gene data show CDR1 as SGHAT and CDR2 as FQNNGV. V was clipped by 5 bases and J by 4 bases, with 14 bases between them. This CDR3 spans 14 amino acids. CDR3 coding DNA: TGTGCCAGCAGCCTAAAGGAGGGGTTCTATGGCTACACCTTC. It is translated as CASSLKEGFYGYTF.

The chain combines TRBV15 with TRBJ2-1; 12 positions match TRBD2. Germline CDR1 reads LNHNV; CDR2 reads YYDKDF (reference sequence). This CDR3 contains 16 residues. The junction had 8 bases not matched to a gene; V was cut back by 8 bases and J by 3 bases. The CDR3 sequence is CATRGLAGGDYNEQFF. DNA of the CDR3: TGTGCCACCCGGGGGCTAGCGGGAGGGGACTACAATGAGCAGTTCTTC.

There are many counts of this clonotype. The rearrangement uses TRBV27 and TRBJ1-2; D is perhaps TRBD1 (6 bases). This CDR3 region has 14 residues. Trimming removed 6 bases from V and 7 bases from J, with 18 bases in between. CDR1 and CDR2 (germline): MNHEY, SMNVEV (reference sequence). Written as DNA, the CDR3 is TGTGCCAGCAGCGACCGACCCAGAGGGGGTGGCTACACCTTC. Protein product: CASSDRPRGGGYTF.

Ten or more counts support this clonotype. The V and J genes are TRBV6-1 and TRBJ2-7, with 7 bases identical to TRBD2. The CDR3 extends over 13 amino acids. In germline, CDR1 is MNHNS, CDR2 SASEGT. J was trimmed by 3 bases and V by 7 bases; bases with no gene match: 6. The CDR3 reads CASKRTSFYEQYF. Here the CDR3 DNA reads TGTGCCAGCAAACGGACTAGTTTCTACGAGCAGTACTTC.

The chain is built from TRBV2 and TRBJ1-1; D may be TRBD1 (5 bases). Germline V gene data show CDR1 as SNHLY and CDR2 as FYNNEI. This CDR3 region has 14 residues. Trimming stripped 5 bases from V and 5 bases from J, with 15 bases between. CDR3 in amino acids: CASSKVEGRTEAFF. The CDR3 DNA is TGTGCCAGCAGTAAAGTGGAGGGACGTACTGAAGCTTTCTTT.

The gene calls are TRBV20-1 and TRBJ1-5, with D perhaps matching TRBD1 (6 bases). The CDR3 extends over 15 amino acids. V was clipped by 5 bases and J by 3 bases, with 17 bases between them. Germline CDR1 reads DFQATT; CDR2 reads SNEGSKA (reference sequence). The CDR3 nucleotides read TGCAGTGCTTATGACCGGAACAGGGACAATCAGCCCCAGCATTTT. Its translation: CSAYDRNRDNQPQHF.

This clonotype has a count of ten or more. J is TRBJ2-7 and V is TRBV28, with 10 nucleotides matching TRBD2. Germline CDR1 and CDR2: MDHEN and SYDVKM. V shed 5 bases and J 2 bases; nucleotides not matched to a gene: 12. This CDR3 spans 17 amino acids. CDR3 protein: CASSTGRLAGEPYEQYF. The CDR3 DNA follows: TGTGCCAGCAGTACGGGTCGCCTAGCGGGAGAGCCCTACGAGCAGTACTTC.

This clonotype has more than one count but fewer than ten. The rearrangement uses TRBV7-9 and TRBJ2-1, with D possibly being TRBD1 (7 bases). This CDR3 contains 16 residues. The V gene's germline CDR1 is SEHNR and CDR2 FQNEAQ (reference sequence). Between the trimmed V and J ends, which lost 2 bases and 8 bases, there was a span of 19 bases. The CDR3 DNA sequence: TGTGCCAGCAGCTTACCCCGCGGGCAGGGGGGCGATGAGCAGTTCTTC. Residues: CASSLPRGQGGDEQFF.

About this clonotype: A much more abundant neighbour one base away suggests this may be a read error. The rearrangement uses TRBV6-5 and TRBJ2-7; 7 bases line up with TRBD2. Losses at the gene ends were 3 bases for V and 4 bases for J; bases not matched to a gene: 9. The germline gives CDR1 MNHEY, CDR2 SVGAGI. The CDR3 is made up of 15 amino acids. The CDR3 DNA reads TGTGCCAGCAGTTATGGGGCGGGAGTCGAGTACGAGCAGTACTTC. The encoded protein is CASSYGAGVEYEQYF.

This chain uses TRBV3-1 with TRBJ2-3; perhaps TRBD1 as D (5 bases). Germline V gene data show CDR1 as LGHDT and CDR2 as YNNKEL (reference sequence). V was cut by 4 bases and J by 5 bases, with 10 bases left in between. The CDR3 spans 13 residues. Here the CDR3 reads CASSPGHIDTQYF. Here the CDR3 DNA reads TGTGCCAGCAGCCCCGGACATATAGATACGCAGTATTTT.

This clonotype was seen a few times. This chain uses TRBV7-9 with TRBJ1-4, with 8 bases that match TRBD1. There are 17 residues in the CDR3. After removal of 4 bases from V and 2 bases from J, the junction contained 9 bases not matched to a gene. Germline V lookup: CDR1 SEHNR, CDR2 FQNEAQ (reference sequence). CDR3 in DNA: TGTGCCAGCAGCTCGGACAGGGAGGGATTCACTAATGAAAAACTGTTTTTT. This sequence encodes CASSSDREGFTNEKLFF.

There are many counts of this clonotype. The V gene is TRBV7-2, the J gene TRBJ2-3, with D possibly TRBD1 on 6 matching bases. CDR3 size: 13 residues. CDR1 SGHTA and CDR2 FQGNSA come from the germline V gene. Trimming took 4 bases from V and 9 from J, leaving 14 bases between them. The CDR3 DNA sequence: TGTGCCAGCAGCTCTAGTACAGGGAACACGCAGTATTTT. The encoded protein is CASSSSTGNTQYF.

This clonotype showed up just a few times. The CDR3 DNA reads TGCGCCAGCACCCAGGGTTGGGACAATGAGCAGTTCTTC. Amino acid sequence: CASTQGWDNEQFF. The rearrangement joins TRBV5-1 to TRBJ2-1; perhaps TRBD1 as D (5 bases). Germline V gene lookup returns CDR1 SGHRS and CDR2 YFSETQ. V shed 6 bases and J shed 5 bases, with 12 bases lying between them. CDR3 length: 13 amino acids. Combining the CDR3 with reference TRBV5-1 and TRBJ2-1 gives the whole variable domain KAGVTQTPRYLIKTRGQQVTLSCSPISGHRSVSWYQQTPGQGLQFLFEYFSETQRNKGNFPGRFSGRQFSNSRSEMNVSTLELGDSALYLCASTQGWDNEQFFGPGTRLTVL.

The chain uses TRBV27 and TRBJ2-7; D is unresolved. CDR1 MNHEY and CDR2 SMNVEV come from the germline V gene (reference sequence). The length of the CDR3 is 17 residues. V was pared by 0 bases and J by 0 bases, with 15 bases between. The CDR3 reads CASSLSPGPRVSYEQYF. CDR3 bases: TGTGCCAGCAGTTTATCACCGGGCCCAAGAGTCTCCTACGAGCAGTACTTC.

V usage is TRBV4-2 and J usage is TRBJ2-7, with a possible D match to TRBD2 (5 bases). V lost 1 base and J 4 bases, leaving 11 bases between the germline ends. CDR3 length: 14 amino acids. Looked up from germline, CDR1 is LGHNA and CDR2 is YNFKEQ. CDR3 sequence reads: CASSQGGISYEQYF. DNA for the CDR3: TGTGCCAGCAGCCAAGGAGGGATTTCGTACGAGCAGTACTTC.

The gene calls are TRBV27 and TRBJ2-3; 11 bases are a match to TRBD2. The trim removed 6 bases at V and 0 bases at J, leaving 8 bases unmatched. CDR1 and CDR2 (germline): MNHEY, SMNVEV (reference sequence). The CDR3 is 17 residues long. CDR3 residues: CASSPARTSGSTDTQYF. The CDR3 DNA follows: TGTGCCAGCAGCCCCGCCCGGACTAGCGGGAGCACAGATACGCAGTATTTT.

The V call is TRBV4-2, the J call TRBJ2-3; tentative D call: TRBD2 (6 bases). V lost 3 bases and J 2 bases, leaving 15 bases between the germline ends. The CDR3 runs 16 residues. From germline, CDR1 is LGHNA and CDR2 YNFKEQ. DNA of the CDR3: TGTGCCAGCAGCCACCCCGGGACTCCAGACACAGATACGCAGTATTTT. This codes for CASSHPGTPDTDTQYF.

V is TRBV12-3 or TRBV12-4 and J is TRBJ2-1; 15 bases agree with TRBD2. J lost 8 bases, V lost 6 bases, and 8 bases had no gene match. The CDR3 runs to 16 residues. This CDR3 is CASSSGLAGGVDEQFF. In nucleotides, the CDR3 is TGTGCCAGCAGCTCGGGACTAGCGGGAGGAGTAGATGAGCAGTTCTTC.